The 23 T cell receptor beta chains below all came from one sample that was sequenced in a study of blood T cell repertoires in COVID-19. Only in-frame clones appear in the TCRdb table, and some are missing; sequencing was by immunoSEQ multiplex PCR. Among 170,000 or so clones listed, 85% to 90% were seen once. Sequenced input: peripheral blood. The receptors were sampled from a man aged 35 to 55 with active or convalescent COVID-19.

This sequence joins TRBV28 and TRBJ1-2; a weak D match, TRBD1 (5 bases). This CDR3 is built from 16 residues. The germline CDR1 and CDR2 sequences are MDHEN and SYDVKM. Trimming pared 5 bases from V and 1 base from J, leaving 17 bases between. CDR3 sequence: CASSDGTTNYNYGYTF. CDR3 nucleotides: TGTGCCAGCAGTGACGGGACTACAAATTATAACTATGGCTACACCTTC.

V and J are TRBV7-6 and TRBJ1-5; 9 nucleotides agree with TRBD1. CDR1 is SGHVS, CDR2 FNYEAQ, per germline. The CDR3 has 15 residues. J gave up 6 bases and V 3 bases, and 6 bases lay outside the gene matches. CDR3 nucleotide sequence: TGTGCCAGCAGCTTTTGGGAGGGACAGGGTCAGCCCCAGCATTTT. It is translated as CASSFWEGQGQPQHF.

The V and J genes are TRBV5-6 and TRBJ1-2; D ambiguous. Deletions cut 0 bases from V and 0 bases from J, with 15 bases between. The CDR3 extends over 17 amino acids. Germline CDR1 is SGHDT and CDR2 is YYEEEE. The CDR3 loop is CASSLAHMASSNYGYTF. DNA for the CDR3: TGTGCCAGCAGCTTGGCCCATATGGCCAGTTCTAACTATGGCTACACCTTC.

Comments on this clone: Distinct nucleotide sequences in the sample also encode this CDR3. The V and J genes are TRBV28 and TRBJ1-5; the D gene is possibly TRBD1 (6 bases). Trimming took 1 base from V and 2 from J, leaving 12 bases between them. The CDR3 has 16 residues. CDR1 is MDHEN and CDR2 is SYDVKM in the germline V gene. In nucleotides, the CDR3 is TGTGCCAGCAGTTTATTGGGGGCAGAGGGCAATCAGCCCCAGCATTTT. It specifies CASSLLGAEGNQPQHF. Variable domain in full (rest from reference TRBV28 and TRBJ1-5): DVKVTQSSRYLVKRTGEKVFLECVQDMDHENMFWYRQDPGLGLRLIYFSYDVKMKEKGDIPEGYSVSREKKERFSLILESASTNQTSMYLCASSLLGAEGNQPQHFGDGTRLSIL.

V gene TRBV5-6 combines with J gene TRBJ2-7, with D possibly TRBD2 on 5 matching bases. V was clipped by 2 bases and J by 2 bases, with 11 bases between them. The CDR3 covers 14 residues. The V gene's germline CDR1 is SGHDT and CDR2 YYEEEE. The CDR3 nucleotides read TGTGCCAGCAGCTTAGGAGGCAGGACCTACGAGCAGTACTTC. Residues: CASSLGGRTYEQYF.

CDR3 region: CAISGGIYTEAFF. CDR3 in DNA: TGTGCCATCTCTGGGGGGATATACACTGAAGCTTTCTTT. V usage is TRBV28 and J usage is TRBJ1-1; tentative D call: TRBD1 (5 bases). In germline, CDR1 is MDHEN, CDR2 SYDVKM. V lost 10 bases and J lost 3, with 15 bases in between. This CDR3 region has 13 residues. Using reference TRBV28 and TRBJ1-1 for the parts outside the CDR3, the full variable domain is DVKVTQSSRYLVKRTGEKVFLECVQDMDHENMFWYRQDPGLGLRLIYFSYDVKMKEKGDIPEGYSVSREKKERFSLILESASTNQTSMYLCAISGGIYTEAFFGQGTRLTVV.

This chain uses TRBV19 with TRBJ1-1, with 7 bases lining up with TRBD1. Germline V gives CDR1 LNHDA, CDR2 SQIVND (reference sequence). Trimming at V came to 6 bases and at J to 2 bases, leaving 12 bases not matched to a gene. The CDR3 runs to 16 residues. The DNA of the CDR3 is TGTGCCAGTAGACCGAGGGGGCAGGGTATCAACACTGAAGCTTTCTTT. Translation: CASRPRGQGINTEAFF.

This rearrangement joins TRBV28 to TRBJ1-2; unclear D gene. From germline, CDR1 is MDHEN and CDR2 SYDVKM. Trimming took 6 bases from V and 0 from J, leaving 11 bases between them. This CDR3 has 14 residues. CDR3 residues: CASRERVANYGYTF. CDR3 bases: TGTGCCAGCAGGGAGAGGGTAGCTAACTATGGCTACACCTTC.

This chain uses TRBV6-6 with TRBJ1-3; 9 bases match TRBD1. With V trimmed by 2 bases and J by 4 bases, 6 bases remained unmatched. The germline V gene has CDR1 MNHNY and CDR2 SVGAGI (reference sequence). This CDR3 region has 16 residues. For the CDR3, the DNA is TGTGCCAGCAGTTACACGGGTGACAGGGGGGGAAACACCATATATTTT. Protein sequence: CASSYTGDRGGNTIYF.

This rearrangement joins TRBV6-4 to TRBJ2-3; D ambiguous. V was pared by 3 bases and J by 0 bases, with 10 bases between. CDR1 is MRHNA and CDR2 is SNTAGT in the germline V gene. The CDR3 contains 15 residues. The CDR3 region has the DNA TGTGCCAGCAGTGAACAGATATCTAGCACAGATACGCAGTATTTT. Its translation: CASSEQISSTDTQYF.

The gene calls are TRBV3-1 (or the pseudogene TRBV3-2) and TRBJ2-1; 9 bases align to TRBD1. After removal of 3 bases from V and 6 bases from J, the junction contained 3 bases not matched to a gene. The CDR3 is made up of 14 amino acids. The germline V gene encodes CDR1 LGHDT and CDR2 YNNKEL (reference sequence). The CDR3 region is CASSQRTGANEQFF. CDR3 sequence (DNA): TGTGCCAGCAGCCAGCGGACAGGGGCCAATGAGCAGTTCTTC.

In nucleotides, the CDR3 is TGTGCCAGCAGCAGCGATAGTCTCAGCTCCTACGAGCAGTACTTC. This encodes CASSSDSLSSYEQYF. The chain combines TRBV11-3 with TRBJ2-7; D call uncertain. Deletions cut 5 bases from V and 0 bases from J, with 14 bases between. The germline gives CDR1 SGHNT, CDR2 YENEEA. The CDR3 extends over 15 amino acids.

The rearrangement uses TRBV6-1 and TRBJ1-2; D unresolved. The germline CDR1 and CDR2 sequences are MNHNS and SASEGT. CDR3 length: 15 residues. Trimming stripped 0 bases from V and 8 bases from J, with 16 bases between. CDR3 region: CASSEASGPSGGYTF. The CDR3 coding sequence is TGTGCCAGCAGTGAAGCGTCCGGGCCGAGCGGGGGCTACACCTTC.

The chain combines TRBV28 with TRBJ1-5, with 7 bases matching TRBD1. The CDR3 length is 16 residues. J gave up 1 base and V 7 bases, and 10 bases lay outside the gene matches. Germline values: CDR1 MDHEN, CDR2 SYDVKM. For the CDR3, the DNA is TGTGCCAGCAACCCCGGGACAGCGGCAAGCAATCAGCCCCAGCATTTT. Amino acid sequence: CASNPGTAASNQPQHF. The entire variable domain, with the rest obtained from reference TRBV28 and TRBJ1-5, is as follows: DVKVTQSSRYLVKRTGEKVFLECVQDMDHENMFWYRQDPGLGLRLIYFSYDVKMKEKGDIPEGYSVSREKKERFSLILESASTNQTSMYLCASNPGTAASNQPQHFGDGTRLSIL.

The chain recombines TRBV7-3 with TRBJ1-3; 7 bases map to TRBD1. The ends lost 5 bases at V and 4 bases at J; junction bases unmatched: 8. Germline CDR1 is SGHTA and CDR2 is FQGTGA. This CDR3 is 15 amino acids long. The CDR3 loop is CASSLEGAGGNTIYF. CDR3 nucleotides: TGTGCCAGCAGCCTGGAGGGGGCCGGAGGAAACACCATATATTTT.

The CDR3 DNA sequence: TGCGCCAGCAGCTTGGCCGGGTCCAGGGCCAACACCGGGGAGCTGTTTTTT. Translation gives CASSLAGSRANTGELFF. The J gene is TRBJ2-2, the V gene TRBV5-1; weak D call: TRBD1 (5 bases). Trimming stripped 0 bases from V and 2 bases from J, with 14 bases between. The CDR3 runs 17 residues. Germline lookup yields CDR1 SGHRS and CDR2 YFSETQ.

The V and J genes are TRBV30 and TRBJ1-6; D unclear. CDR3 length: 13 amino acids. Germline CDR1 is GTSNPN and CDR2 is SVGIG (reference sequence). Trimming took 2 bases from V and 7 from J, leaving 9 bases between them. The CDR3 loop reads CAWSLRNNSPLHF. The CDR3 DNA sequence: TGTGCCTGGAGTCTACGTAACAATTCACCCCTCCACTTT.

The rearrangement uses TRBV27 and TRBJ2-6; a weak D match, TRBD2 (7 bases). In germline, CDR1 is MNHEY, CDR2 SMNVEV (reference sequence). The length of the CDR3 is 17 residues. V lost 6 bases and J 0 bases, leaving 15 bases between the germline ends. CDR3 DNA sequence: TGTGCCAGCAGCAGGGGAGGGAGGCTCTCTGGGGCCAACGTCCTGACTTTC. Amino acid sequence: CASSRGGRLSGANVLTF.

The CDR3 sequence: CASSHDRGPGNTIYF. The CDR3 DNA is TGCGCCAGCAGCCACGACAGGGGGCCTGGAAACACCATATATTTT. The V and J genes are TRBV4-1 and TRBJ1-3; TRBD1 agrees at 10 bases. Germline CDR1 MGHRA, CDR2 YSYEKL. The CDR3 spans 15 residues. V gave up 3 bases and J gave up 2 bases; unmatched junction bases: 1.

This chain connects TRBV5-1 to TRBJ1-3, with D hard to call. Germline CDR1 is SGHRS and CDR2 is YFSETQ. V was cut by 0 bases and J by 3 bases, with 10 bases left in between. The CDR3 totals 15 residues. CDR3 bases: TGCGCCAGCAGCTTGGCCGGAGTGTTTGGAAACACCATATATTTT. Translating it yields CASSLAGVFGNTIYF.

The V call is TRBV28, the J call TRBJ1-5; 10 nucleotides align to TRBD1. Germline CDR1 MDHEN, CDR2 SYDVKM. The trim removed 5 bases at V and 6 bases at J, leaving 4 bases unmatched. The CDR3 has 14 residues. Here the CDR3 reads CASSLRDRGQPQHF. CDR3 bases: TGTGCCAGCAGTCTCCGGGACAGGGGTCAGCCCCAGCATTTT.

V and J are TRBV28 and TRBJ1-1; D not resolved. There are 13 residues in the CDR3. Germline lookup yields CDR1 MDHEN and CDR2 SYDVKM. V shed 6 bases and J shed 4 bases, with 12 bases lying between them. CDR3 sequence (DNA): TGTGCCAGCAGGAACGTGGGGAGCACTGAAGCTTTCTTT. Translating gives CASRNVGSTEAFF.

V and J are TRBV6-1 and TRBJ2-7; D not resolved. Germline values: CDR1 MNHNS, CDR2 SASEGT. The CDR3 is made up of 11 amino acids. Trimming shortened V by 2 bases and J by 6 bases, and 5 bases separated the two germline ends. The DNA of the CDR3 is TGTGCCAGCAGTGAAAGCCGCGAGCAGTACTTC. This codes for CASSESREQYF.